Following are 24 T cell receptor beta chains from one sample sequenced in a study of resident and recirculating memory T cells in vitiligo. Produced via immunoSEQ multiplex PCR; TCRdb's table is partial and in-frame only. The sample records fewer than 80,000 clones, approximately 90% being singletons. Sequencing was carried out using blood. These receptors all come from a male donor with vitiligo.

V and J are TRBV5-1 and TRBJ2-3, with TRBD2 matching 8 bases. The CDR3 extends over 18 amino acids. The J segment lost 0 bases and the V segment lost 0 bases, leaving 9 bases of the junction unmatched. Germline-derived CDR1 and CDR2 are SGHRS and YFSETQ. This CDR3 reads CASSLAGGGSASTDTQYF. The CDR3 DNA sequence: TGCGCCAGCAGCTTGGCTGGCGGGGGGAGTGCTAGCACAGATACGCAGTATTTT.

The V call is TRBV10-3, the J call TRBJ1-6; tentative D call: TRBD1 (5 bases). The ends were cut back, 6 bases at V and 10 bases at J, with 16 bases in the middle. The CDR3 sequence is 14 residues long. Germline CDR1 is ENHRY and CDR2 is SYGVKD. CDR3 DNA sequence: TGTGCCATCAGCCAAGACAGCTTGGTGTCACCCCTCCACTTT. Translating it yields CAISQDSLVSPLHF.

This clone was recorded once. For the CDR3, the DNA is TGCGCCAGCAGCTTGGGGGGGCTAGGAGAGACCCAGTACTTC. Protein: CASSLGGLGETQYF. J is TRBJ2-5 and V is TRBV5-1, with D perhaps TRBD1 (6 bases). The CDR3 totals 14 residues. Germline assignment: CDR1 SGHRS and CDR2 YFSETQ. V was shortened by 0 bases and J by 4 bases, with 10 bases between the two germline ends.

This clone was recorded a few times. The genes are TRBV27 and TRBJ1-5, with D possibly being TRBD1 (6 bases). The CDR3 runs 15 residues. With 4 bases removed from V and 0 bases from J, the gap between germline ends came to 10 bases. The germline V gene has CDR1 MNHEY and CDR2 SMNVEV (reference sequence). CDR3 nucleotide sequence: TGTGCCAGCAGTTCGGACAGCTATAGCAATCAGCCCCAGCATTTT. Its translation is CASSSDSYSNQPQHF.

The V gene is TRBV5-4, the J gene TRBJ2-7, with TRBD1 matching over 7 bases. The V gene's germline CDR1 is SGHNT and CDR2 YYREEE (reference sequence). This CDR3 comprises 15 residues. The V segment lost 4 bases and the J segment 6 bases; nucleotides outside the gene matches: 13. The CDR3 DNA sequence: TGTGCCAGCAGCCCTAGACAGGGTCCGCCCTTCGAGCAGTACTTC. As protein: CASSPRQGPPFEQYF.

In DNA form, the CDR3 reads TGTGCCAGCAGCCAGGTACAGTCCTCTGGAAACACCATATATTTT. It translates to CASSQVQSSGNTIYF. The chain links TRBV4-2 to TRBJ1-3; D remains ambiguous. The germline V and J ends were trimmed by 3 bases and 0 bases, with 9 bases remaining between them. The CDR3 spans 15 residues. Germline CDR1 and CDR2: LGHNA and YNFKEQ.

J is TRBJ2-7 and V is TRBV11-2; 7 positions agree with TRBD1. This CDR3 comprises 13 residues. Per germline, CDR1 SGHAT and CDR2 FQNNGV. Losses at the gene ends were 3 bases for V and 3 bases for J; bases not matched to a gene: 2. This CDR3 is CASSFGTDYEQYF. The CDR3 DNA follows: TGTGCCAGCAGCTTTGGGACAGACTACGAGCAGTACTTC.

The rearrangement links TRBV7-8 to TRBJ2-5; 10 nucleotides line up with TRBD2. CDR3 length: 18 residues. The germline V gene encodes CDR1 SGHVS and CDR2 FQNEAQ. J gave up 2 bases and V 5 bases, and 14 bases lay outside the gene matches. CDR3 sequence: CASSRSFASGGIQETQYF. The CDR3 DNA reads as TGTGCCAGCAGCCGCAGCTTTGCTAGCGGGGGAATTCAAGAGACCCAGTACTTC. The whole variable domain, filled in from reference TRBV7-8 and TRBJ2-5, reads GAGVSQSPRYKVAKRGQDVALRCDPISGHVSLFWYQQALGQGPEFLTYFQNEAQLDKSGLPSDRFFAERPEGSVSTLKIQRTQQEDSAVYLCASSRSFASGGIQETQYFGPGTRLLVL.

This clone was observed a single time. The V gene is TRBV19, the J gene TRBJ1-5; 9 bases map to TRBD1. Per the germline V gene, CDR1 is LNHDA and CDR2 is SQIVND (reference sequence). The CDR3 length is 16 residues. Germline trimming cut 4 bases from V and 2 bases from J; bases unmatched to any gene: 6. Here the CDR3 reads CASSTIWDRGNQPQHF. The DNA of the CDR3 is TGTGCCAGTAGTACCATTTGGGACAGGGGCAATCAGCCCCAGCATTTT.

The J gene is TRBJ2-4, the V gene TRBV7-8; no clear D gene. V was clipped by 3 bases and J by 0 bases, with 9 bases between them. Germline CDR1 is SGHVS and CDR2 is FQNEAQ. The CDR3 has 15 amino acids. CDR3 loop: CASSFAAIAKNIQYF. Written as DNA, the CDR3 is TGTGCCAGCAGCTTTGCGGCGATAGCCAAAAACATTCAGTACTTC.

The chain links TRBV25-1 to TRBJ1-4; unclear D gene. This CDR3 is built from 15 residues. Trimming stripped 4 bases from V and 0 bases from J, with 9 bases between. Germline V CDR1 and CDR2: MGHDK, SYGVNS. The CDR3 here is CASSGYESTNEKLFF. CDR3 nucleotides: TGTGCCAGCAGTGGGTACGAGTCAACTAATGAAAAACTGTTTTTT.

Here the CDR3 DNA reads TGTGCCAGCTCACCCGAGACAGGGCCAGATACGCAGTATTTT. This sequence encodes CASSPETGPDTQYF. The chain uses TRBV18 and TRBJ2-3; 7 nucleotides agree with TRBD1. The germline V gene encodes CDR1 KGHSH and CDR2 LQKENI. The V segment lost 3 bases and the J segment 4 bases; nucleotides outside the gene matches: 4. CDR3 length: 14 residues. The whole variable domain, remainder taken from reference TRBV18 and TRBJ2-3, is NAGVMQNPRHLVRRRGQEARLRCSPMKGHSHVYWYRQLPEEGLKFMVYLQKENIIDESGMPKERFSAEFPKEGPSILRIQQVVRGDSAAYFCASSPETGPDTQYFGPGTRLTVL.

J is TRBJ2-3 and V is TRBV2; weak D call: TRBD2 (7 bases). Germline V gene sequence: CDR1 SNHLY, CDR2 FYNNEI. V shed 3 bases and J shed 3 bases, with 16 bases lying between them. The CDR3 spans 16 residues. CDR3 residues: CASSDARRGGTDTQYF. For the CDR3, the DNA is TGTGCCAGCAGTGACGCGAGGAGGGGGGGAACAGATACGCAGTATTTT. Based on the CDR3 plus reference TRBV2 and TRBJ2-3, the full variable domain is EPEVTQTPSHQVTQMGQEVILRCVPISNHLYFYWYRQILGQKVEFLVSFYNNEISEKSEIFDDQFSVERPDGSNFTLKIRSTKLEDSAMYFCASSDARRGGTDTQYFGPGTRLTVL.

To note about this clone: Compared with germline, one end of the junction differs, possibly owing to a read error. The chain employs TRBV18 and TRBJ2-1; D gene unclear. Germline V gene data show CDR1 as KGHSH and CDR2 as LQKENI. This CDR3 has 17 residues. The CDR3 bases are TGTGCCAGCTCACCTACCCCGAGGATTCTATCCTCCAATGAGCAGTTCTTC. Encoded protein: CASSPTPRILSSNEQFF.

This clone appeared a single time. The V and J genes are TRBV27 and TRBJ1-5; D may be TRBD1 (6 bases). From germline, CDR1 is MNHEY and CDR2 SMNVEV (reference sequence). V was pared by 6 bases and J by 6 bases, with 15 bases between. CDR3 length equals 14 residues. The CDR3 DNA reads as TGTGCCAGCAGGACACAGGGTGGAAGTCAGCCCCAGCATTTT. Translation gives CASRTQGGSQPQHF.

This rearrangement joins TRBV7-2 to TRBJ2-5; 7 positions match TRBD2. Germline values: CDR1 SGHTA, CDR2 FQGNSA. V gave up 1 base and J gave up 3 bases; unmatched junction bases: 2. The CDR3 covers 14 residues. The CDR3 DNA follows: TGTGCCAGCAGCTTAGGCCTAGCGGAAGAGACCCAGTACTTC. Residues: CASSLGLAEETQYF. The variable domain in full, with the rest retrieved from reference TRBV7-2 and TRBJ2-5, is GAGVSQSPSNKVTEKGKDVELRCDPISGHTALYWYRQSLGQGLEFLIYFQGNSAPDKSGLPSDRFSAERTGGSVSTLTIQRTQQEDSAVYLCASSLGLAEETQYFGPGTRLLVL.

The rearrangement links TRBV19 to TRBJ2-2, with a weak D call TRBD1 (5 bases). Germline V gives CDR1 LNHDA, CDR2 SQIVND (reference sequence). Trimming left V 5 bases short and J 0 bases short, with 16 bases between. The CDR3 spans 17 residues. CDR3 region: CASSGAQRSPNTGELFF. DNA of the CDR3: TGTGCCAGTAGTGGGGCACAGCGTTCTCCGAACACCGGGGAGCTGTTTTTT.

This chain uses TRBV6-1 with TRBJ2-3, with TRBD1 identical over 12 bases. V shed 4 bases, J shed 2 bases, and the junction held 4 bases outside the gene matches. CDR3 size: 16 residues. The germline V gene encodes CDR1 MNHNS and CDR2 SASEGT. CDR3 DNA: TGTGCCAGCAGTGGGCCGGGACAGGGGGCCACAGATACGCAGTATTTT. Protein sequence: CASSGPGQGATDTQYF.

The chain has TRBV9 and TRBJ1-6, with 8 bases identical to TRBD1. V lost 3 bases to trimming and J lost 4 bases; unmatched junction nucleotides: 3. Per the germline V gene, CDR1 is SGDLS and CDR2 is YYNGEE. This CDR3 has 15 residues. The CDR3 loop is CASSEGDRYNSPLHF. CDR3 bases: TGTGCCAGCAGCGAGGGGGACAGGTATAATTCACCCCTCCACTTT.

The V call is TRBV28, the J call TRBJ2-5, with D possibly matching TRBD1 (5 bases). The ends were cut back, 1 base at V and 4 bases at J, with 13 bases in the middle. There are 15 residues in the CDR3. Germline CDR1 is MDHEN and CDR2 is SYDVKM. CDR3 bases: TGTGCCAGCAGTTTATCCCAGGGTGAGCGAGAGACCCAGTACTTC. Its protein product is CASSLSQGERETQYF.

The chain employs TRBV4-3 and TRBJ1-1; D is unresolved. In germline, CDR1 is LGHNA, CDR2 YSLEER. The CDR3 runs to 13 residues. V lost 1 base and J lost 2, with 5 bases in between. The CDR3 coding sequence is TGCGCCAGCAGCCAAGGGAGAAACACTGAAGCTTTCTTT. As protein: CASSQGRNTEAFF.

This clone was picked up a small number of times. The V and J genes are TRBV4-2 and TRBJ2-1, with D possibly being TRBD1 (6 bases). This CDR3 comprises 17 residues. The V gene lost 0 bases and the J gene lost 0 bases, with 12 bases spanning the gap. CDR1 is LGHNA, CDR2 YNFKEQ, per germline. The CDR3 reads CASSQDGADSSYNEQFF. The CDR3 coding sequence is TGTGCCAGCAGCCAAGATGGGGCGGACAGCTCCTACAATGAGCAGTTCTTC.

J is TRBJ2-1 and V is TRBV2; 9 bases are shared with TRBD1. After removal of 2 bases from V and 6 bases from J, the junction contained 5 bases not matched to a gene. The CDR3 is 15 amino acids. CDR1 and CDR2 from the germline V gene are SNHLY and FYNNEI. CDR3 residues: CASSERTGDGNEQFF. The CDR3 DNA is TGTGCCAGCAGTGAAAGGACAGGGGATGGCAATGAGCAGTTCTTC.

The CDR3 DNA follows: TGCGCCAGCCGATCAGGGGGCGCATTCTACGAGCAGTACTTC. Protein product: CASRSGGAFYEQYF. V usage is TRBV5-1 and J usage is TRBJ2-7; 8 bases are a match to TRBD1. V lost 7 bases to trimming and J lost 3 bases; unmatched junction nucleotides: 9. Germline CDR1 is SGHRS and CDR2 is YFSETQ. This CDR3 is 14 amino acids long.